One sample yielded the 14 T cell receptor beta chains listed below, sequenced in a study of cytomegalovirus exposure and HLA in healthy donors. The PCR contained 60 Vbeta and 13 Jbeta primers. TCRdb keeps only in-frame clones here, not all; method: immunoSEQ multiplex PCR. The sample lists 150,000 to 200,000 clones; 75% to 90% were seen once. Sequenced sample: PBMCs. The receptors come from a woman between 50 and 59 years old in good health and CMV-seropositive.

The CDR3 DNA reads as TGTGCCAGCAGTCCCCGGTGGGACAGTAATAATGAAGCTTTCTTT. It encodes CASSPRWDSNNEAFF. This sequence joins TRBV6-5 and TRBJ1-1; 7 bases align to TRBD1. Trimming at V came to 5 bases and at J to 7 bases, leaving 13 bases not matched to a gene. The CDR3 sequence is 15 residues long. Germline CDR1 is MNHEY and CDR2 is SVGAGI.

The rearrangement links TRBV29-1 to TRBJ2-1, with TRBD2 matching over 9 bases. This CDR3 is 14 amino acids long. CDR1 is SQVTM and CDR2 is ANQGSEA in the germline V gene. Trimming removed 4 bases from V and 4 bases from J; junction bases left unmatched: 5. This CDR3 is CSVAGAGGYNEQFF. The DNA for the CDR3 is TGCAGCGTTGCAGGGGCGGGGGGGTACAATGAGCAGTTCTTC.

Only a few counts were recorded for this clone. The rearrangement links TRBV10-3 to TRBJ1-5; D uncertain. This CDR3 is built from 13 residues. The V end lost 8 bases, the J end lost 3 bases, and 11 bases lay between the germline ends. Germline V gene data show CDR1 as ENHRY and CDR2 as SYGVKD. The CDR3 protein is CAIVRELNQPQHF. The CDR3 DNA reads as TGTGCCATCGTCCGGGAACTCAATCAGCCCCAGCATTTT.

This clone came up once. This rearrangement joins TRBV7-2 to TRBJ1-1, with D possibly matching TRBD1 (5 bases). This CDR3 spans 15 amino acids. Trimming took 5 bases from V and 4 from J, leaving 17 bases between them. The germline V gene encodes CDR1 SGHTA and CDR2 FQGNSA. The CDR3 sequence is CASSRGGGIGTEAFF. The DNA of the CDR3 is TGTGCCAGCAGCCGCGGGGGGGGTATCGGCACTGAAGCTTTCTTT.

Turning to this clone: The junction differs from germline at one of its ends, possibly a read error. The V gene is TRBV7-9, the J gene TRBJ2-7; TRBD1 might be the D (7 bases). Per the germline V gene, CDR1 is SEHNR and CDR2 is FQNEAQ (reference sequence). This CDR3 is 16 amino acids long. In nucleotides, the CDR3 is TGTTCCAGCAGCCCCAGGGGGGATGGGTTCTCCTACGAGCAGTACTTC. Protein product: CSSSPRGDGFSYEQYF.

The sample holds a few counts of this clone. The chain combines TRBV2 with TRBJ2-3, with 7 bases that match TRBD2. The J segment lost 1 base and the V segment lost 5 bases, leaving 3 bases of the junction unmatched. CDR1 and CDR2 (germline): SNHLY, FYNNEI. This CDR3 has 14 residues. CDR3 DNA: TGTGCCAGCAGTCAGCGGGAAGGCACAGATACGCAGTATTTT. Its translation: CASSQREGTDTQYF.

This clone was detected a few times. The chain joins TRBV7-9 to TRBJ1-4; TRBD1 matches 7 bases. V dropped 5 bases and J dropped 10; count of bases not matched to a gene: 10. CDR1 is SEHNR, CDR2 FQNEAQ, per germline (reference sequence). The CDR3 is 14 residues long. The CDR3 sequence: CASSPRQGERKLFF. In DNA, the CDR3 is TGTGCCAGCAGCCCTCGACAGGGAGAACGAAAACTGTTTTTT.

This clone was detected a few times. The CDR3 loop reads CASSPNRDRGEKLFF. The CDR3 region has the DNA TGTGCCAGTAGTCCAAACCGGGACAGGGGTGAAAAACTGTTTTTT. V and J are TRBV19 and TRBJ1-4, with 10 bases identical to TRBD1. Germline V gene sequence: CDR1 LNHDA, CDR2 SQIVND (reference sequence). The CDR3 runs to 15 residues. V lost 5 bases, J lost 7 bases, and 7 bases stayed unmatched. Full variable domain (rest looked up from reference TRBV19 and TRBJ1-4): DGGITQSPKYLFRKEGQNVTLSCEQNLNHDAMYWYRQDPGQGLRLIYYSQIVNDFQKGDIAEGYSVSREKKESFPLTVTSAQKNPTAFYLCASSPNRDRGEKLFFGSGTQLSVL.

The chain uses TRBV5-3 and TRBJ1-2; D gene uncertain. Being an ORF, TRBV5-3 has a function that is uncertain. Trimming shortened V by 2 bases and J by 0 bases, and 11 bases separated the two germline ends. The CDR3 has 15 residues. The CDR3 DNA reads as TGTGCCAGAAGCTTTCTTCGCGATACTAACTATGGCTACACCTTC. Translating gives CARSFLRDTNYGYTF.

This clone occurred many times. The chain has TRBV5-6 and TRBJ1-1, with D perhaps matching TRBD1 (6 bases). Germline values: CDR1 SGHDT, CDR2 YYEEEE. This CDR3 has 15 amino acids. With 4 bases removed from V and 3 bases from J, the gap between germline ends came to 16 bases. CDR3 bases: TGTGCCAGCAGCCCCCAAACAGGGTGGGACACTGAAGCTTTCTTT. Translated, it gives CASSPQTGWDTEAFF.

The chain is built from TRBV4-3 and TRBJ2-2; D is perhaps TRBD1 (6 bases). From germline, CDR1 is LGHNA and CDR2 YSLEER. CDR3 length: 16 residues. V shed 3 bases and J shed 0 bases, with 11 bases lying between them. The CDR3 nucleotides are TGCGCCAGCAGCCATTCGGGACACCCGAACACCGGGGAGCTGTTTTTT. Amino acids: CASSHSGHPNTGELFF.

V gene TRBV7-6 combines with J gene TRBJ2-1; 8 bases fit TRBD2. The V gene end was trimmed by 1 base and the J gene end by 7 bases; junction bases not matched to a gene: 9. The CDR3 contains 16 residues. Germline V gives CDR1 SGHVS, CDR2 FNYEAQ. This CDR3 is CASSLEAGAGKNEQFF. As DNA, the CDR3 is TGTGCCAGCAGCTTAGAAGCGGGGGCCGGGAAGAATGAGCAGTTCTTC.

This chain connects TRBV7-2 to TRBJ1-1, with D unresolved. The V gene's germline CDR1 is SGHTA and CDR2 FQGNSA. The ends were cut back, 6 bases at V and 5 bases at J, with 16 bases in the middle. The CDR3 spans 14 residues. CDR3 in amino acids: CASSQSPEGTEAFF. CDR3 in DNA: TGTGCCAGCAGTCAAAGCCCGGAGGGAACTGAAGCTTTCTTT.

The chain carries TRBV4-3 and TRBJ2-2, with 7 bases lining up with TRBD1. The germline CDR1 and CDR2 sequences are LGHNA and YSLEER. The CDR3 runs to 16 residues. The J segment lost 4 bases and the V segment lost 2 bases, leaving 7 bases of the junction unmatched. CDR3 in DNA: TGCGCCAGCAGCCAAAGGCCGACAGGGACCACCGGGGAGCTGTTTTTT. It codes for CASSQRPTGTTGELFF.